A single sample gave rise to the 31 T cell receptor beta chains below, sequenced in a study of blood T cells in healthy people across ages. Sample-barcoded 5' priming and a J-beta primer mix drove a second PCR of 7 to 11 cycles. TCRdb redid the calling of the 5' RACE reads with MiXCR, one entry per CDR3 protein. The repertoire includes approximately 730,000 distinct CDR3 sequences, more than 40% of them detected once, and 20% to 25% sits in the top ten. Sequencing was carried out using blood. These receptors were taken from a woman aged 60-70 years in good health.

This chain joins TRBV29-1 and TRBJ2-1, with 13 bases matching TRBD2. Germline trimming cut 6 bases from V and 7 bases from J; bases unmatched to any gene: 0. Germline V gene lookup returns CDR1 SQVTM and CDR2 ANQGSEA. The CDR3 sequence is 12 residues long. CDR3 loop: CSVGLAGNEQFF. The DNA for the CDR3 is TGCAGCGTGGGACTAGCGGGAAATGAGCAGTTCTTC.

This clonotype was seen repeatedly, ten times or more. V gene TRBV6-2 or TRBV6-3 combines with J gene TRBJ2-1, with TRBD2 matching 8 bases. This CDR3 contains 16 residues. CDR1 MNHEY and CDR2 SVGEGT come from the germline V gene. J gave up 6 bases and V 5 bases, and 12 bases lay outside the gene matches. The CDR3 sequence: CASSPQTSVARNEQFF. The CDR3 DNA reads TGTGCCAGCAGTCCCCAGACTAGCGTAGCACGCAATGAGCAGTTCTTC.

This clonotype was counted only a few times. The gene calls are TRBV6-2 or TRBV6-3 and TRBJ1-1, with D maybe TRBD1 (5 bases). The germline V gene encodes CDR1 MNHEY and CDR2 SVGEGT. The CDR3 loop spans 12 amino acids. V gave up 7 bases and J gave up 7 bases, with 13 bases separating them. The CDR3 region is CASTRMGGEAFF. Here the CDR3 DNA reads TGTGCCAGCACGCGGATGGGGGGTGAAGCTTTCTTT.

This chain connects TRBV3-1 to TRBJ1-1; 8 bases line up with TRBD1. Trimming at V came to 5 bases and at J to 6 bases, leaving 8 bases not matched to a gene. The CDR3 runs 14 residues. Germline V gene sequence: CDR1 LGHDT, CDR2 YNNKEL (reference sequence). The CDR3 is CASSDRQGTAEAFF. CDR3 nucleotides: TGTGCCAGCAGCGACAGACAGGGGACCGCTGAAGCTTTCTTT.

Only a few counts were recorded for this clonotype. V usage is TRBV7-9 and J usage is TRBJ2-7, with D possibly matching TRBD2 (7 bases). Trimming left V 5 bases short and J 5 bases short, with 19 bases between. CDR1 SEHNR and CDR2 FQNEAQ come from the germline V gene (reference sequence). CDR3 length: 15 amino acids. This CDR3 reads CASSPKGGGGNEQYF. The CDR3 region has the DNA TGTGCCAGCAGCCCTAAGGGAGGCGGGGGCAACGAGCAGTACTTC.

This clonotype appeared a few times. The chain is built from TRBV7-2 and TRBJ1-5; possible D gene TRBD1, 6 bases. Germline CDR1 reads SGHTA; CDR2 reads FQGNSA. The CDR3 extends over 15 amino acids. V lost 5 bases, J lost 0 bases, and 11 bases lay in between. CDR3 region: CASSPNRDSNQPQHF. CDR3 in DNA: TGTGCCAGCAGCCCTAACAGGGATAGCAATCAGCCCCAGCATTTT.

The rearrangement links TRBV10-3 to TRBJ1-2, with TRBD1 identical over 10 bases. Germline V gene lookup returns CDR1 ENHRY and CDR2 SYGVKD. This CDR3 has 15 residues. Trimming took 4 bases from V and 4 from J; bases not matched to a gene: 6. The CDR3 nucleotides are TGTGCCATCAGTGGAGGGACAGGGGAACTCTATGGCTACACCTTC. Translated, it gives CAISGGTGELYGYTF.

Points on this clonotype: Being one base from a much bigger clone, this may be a read error. The chain links TRBV29-1 to TRBJ2-3, with D perhaps matching TRBD2 (5 bases). The CDR3 covers 12 residues. Trimming cost V 4 bases and J 9 bases, with 14 bases left between them. Germline CDR1 reads SQVTM; CDR2 reads ANQGSEA. The CDR3 spells CSVAEDGETQYF. For the CDR3, the DNA is TGCAGCGTTGCGGAGGATGGAGAGACGCAGTATTTT.

CDR3 residues: CASSITSGKMYEQYF. CDR3 DNA: TGTGCCAGTAGTATCACTAGCGGGAAGATGTACGAGCAGTACTTC. J is TRBJ2-7 and V is TRBV19, with TRBD2 identical over 10 bases. The CDR3 is made up of 15 amino acids. V was clipped by 3 bases and J by 4 bases; unmatched bases: 6. Germline V gives CDR1 LNHDA, CDR2 SQIVND (reference sequence).

This chain links TRBV20-1 with TRBJ1-1; 9 bases fit TRBD1. The CDR3 is made up of 14 amino acids. V was clipped by 5 bases and J by 5 bases; unmatched bases: 9. Germline CDR1 is DFQATT and CDR2 is SNEGSKA (reference sequence). CDR3 sequence (DNA): TGCAGTGCTGGCCTGGGACAGGGAAAAACTGAAGCTTTCTTT. This gives the protein CSAGLGQGKTEAFF.

CDR3 sequence (DNA): TGTGCCACCAGTACCACTTTAGCGGGAGGAGGCAATGAGCAGTTCTTC. This gives the protein CATSTTLAGGGNEQFF. The chain has TRBV24-1 and TRBJ2-1; 10 bases align to TRBD2. CDR3 length equals 16 residues. Per germline, CDR1 KGHDR and CDR2 SFDVKD. V lost 6 bases and J lost 6; bases outside the gene matches: 10.

The chain couples TRBV29-1 to TRBJ2-5; D unresolved. V dropped 3 bases and J dropped 1 base, with 9 bases sitting between them. Germline-derived CDR1 and CDR2 are SQVTM and ANQGSEA. CDR3 size: 13 residues. The CDR3 region has the DNA TGCAGCGTTGATTGGGCCAGCCAAGAGACCCAGTACTTC. It translates to CSVDWASQETQYF.

The V gene is TRBV12-3 or TRBV12-4, the J gene TRBJ1-4; possible D gene TRBD1, 5 bases. The ends were cut back, 3 bases at V and 3 bases at J, with 14 bases in the middle. The CDR3 has 16 amino acids. The CDR3 nucleotides are TGTGCCAGCAGTTTCGCCAGGGCCGCAGCTAATGAAAAACTGTTTTTT. Residues: CASSFARAAANEKLFF.

The chain has TRBV2 and TRBJ2-2, with D possibly matching TRBD1 (6 bases). V was trimmed by 10 bases and J by 3 bases, leaving 18 bases between them. The CDR3 length is 15 residues. Germline V gene lookup returns CDR1 SNHLY and CDR2 FYNNEI. This CDR3 is CAIKGGATDTGELFF. The CDR3 nucleotides are TGTGCCATTAAAGGGGGAGCCACGGACACCGGGGAGCTGTTTTTT.

The chain joins TRBV5-1 to TRBJ2-1; TRBD1 agrees at 11 bases. The germline V gene encodes CDR1 SGHRS and CDR2 YFSETQ. The V segment lost 4 bases and the J segment 7 bases; nucleotides outside the gene matches: 7. This CDR3 is 15 amino acids long. CDR3 residues: CASSPGQGARNEQFF. The DNA for the CDR3 is TGCGCCAGCAGCCCCGGACAGGGGGCGCGGAATGAGCAGTTCTTC. The variable domain in full, completed from reference TRBV5-1 and TRBJ2-1, reads KAGVTQTPRYLIKTRGQQVTLSCSPISGHRSVSWYQQTPGQGLQFLFEYFSETQRNKGNFPGRFSGRQFSNSRSEMNVSTLELGDSALYLCASSPGQGARNEQFFGPGTRLTVL.

The chain employs TRBV5-6 and TRBJ2-7, with D uncertain. Trimming removed 3 bases from V and 5 bases from J, with 15 bases in between. Per germline, CDR1 SGHDT and CDR2 YYEEEE. The CDR3 sequence is 14 residues long. In DNA form, the CDR3 reads TGTGCCAGCAGCTCGACTTCGACCCTAGACGAGCAGTACTTC. Encoded protein: CASSSTSTLDEQYF.

V is TRBV6-6 and J is TRBJ1-2; D might be TRBD1 (5 bases). Germline V CDR1 and CDR2: MNHNY, SVGAGI (reference sequence). Trimming shortened V by 2 bases and J by 0 bases, and 13 bases separated the two germline ends. CDR3 size: 16 residues. The CDR3, as DNA: TGTGCCAGCAGTTACCCGATAGGGGCCCCTAACTATGGCTACACCTTC. Protein product: CASSYPIGAPNYGYTF.

This clonotype was seen many times. This chain uses TRBV7-6 with TRBJ2-1; 9 bases fit TRBD2. Trimming took 4 bases from V and 6 from J; bases not matched to a gene: 13. This CDR3 comprises 17 residues. Germline assignment: CDR1 SGHVS and CDR2 FNYEAQ. CDR3 sequence (DNA): TGTGCCAGCAGCTCCATAAGGATCGCGGGAGGGAGCAATGAGCAGTTCTTC. It is translated as CASSSIRIAGGSNEQFF.

This clonotype was seen more than once but under ten times. The gene calls are TRBV20-1 and TRBJ1-5; 12 bases match TRBD1. The CDR3 is 15 amino acids. Germline assignment: CDR1 DFQATT and CDR2 SNEGSKA (reference sequence). The V segment lost 3 bases and the J segment 2 bases; nucleotides outside the gene matches: 2. The CDR3 DNA reads TGCAGTGCTAGGGGGACAGGGGGCGGCAATCAGCCCCAGCATTTT. Protein: CSARGTGGGNQPQHF.

This clonotype was picked up a small number of times. The genes are TRBV6-6 and TRBJ1-5; D is possibly TRBD1 (5 bases). This CDR3 has 13 residues. V was trimmed by 8 bases and J by 1 base, leaving 9 bases between them. CDR1 is MNHNY and CDR2 is SVGAGI in the germline V gene (reference sequence). CDR3 sequence reads: CASSRGSNQPQHF. The DNA for the CDR3 is TGTGCCAGCTCCCGGGGCAGCAATCAGCCCCAGCATTTT.

This clonotype appeared a few times. The rearrangement joins TRBV3-1 to TRBJ2-2; D gene uncertain. V lost 4 bases to trimming and J lost 4 bases, with 7 bases between them. CDR1 and CDR2 from the germline V gene are LGHDT and YNNKEL (reference sequence). The CDR3 is 13 residues long. CDR3 DNA sequence: TGTGCCAGCAGCCCATCCTTCACCGGGGAGCTGTTTTTT. Translated: CASSPSFTGELFF.

The chain employs TRBV11-2 and TRBJ2-7; D ambiguous. The germline gives CDR1 SGHAT, CDR2 FQNNGV. The CDR3 has 12 amino acids. V was cut by 6 bases and J by 4 bases, with 10 bases left in between. The CDR3 DNA reads TGTGCCAGCAGAGGTGAAATATACGAGCAGTACTTC. Translated: CASRGEIYEQYF.

The chain links TRBV20-1 to TRBJ2-7; D is ambiguous. Per the germline V gene, CDR1 is DFQATT and CDR2 is SNEGSKA (reference sequence). The CDR3 spans 12 residues. V lost 0 bases to trimming and J lost 2 bases, with 5 bases between them. Here the CDR3 DNA reads TGCAGTGCTAGAGAGCCGCCCTACGAGCAGTACTTC. Protein sequence: CSAREPPYEQYF.

Details on this clonotype: This may stem from a read error, because a much larger clone lies one nucleotide away. This rearrangement joins TRBV7-3 to TRBJ2-5, with 10 positions matching TRBD1. The J call may be wrong; the DNA end is better matched by TRBJ2-7. The CDR3 totals 15 residues. Germline-derived CDR1 and CDR2 are SGHTA and FQGTGA. CDR3 loop: CASSSTGQGIYEQYF. CDR3 DNA: TGTGCCAGCAGCTCAACGGGACAGGGGATTTACGAGCAGTACTTC.

This clonotype showed up many times. The chain links TRBV3-1 to TRBJ2-1; the D is unclear. The CDR3 totals 13 residues. Looked up from germline, CDR1 is LGHDT and CDR2 is YNNKEL (reference sequence). Trimming cost V 2 bases and J 8 bases, with 10 bases left between them. In DNA, the CDR3 is TGTGCCAGCAGCCAATCAGACGTGGATGAGCAGTTCTTC. Translating gives CASSQSDVDEQFF.

This chain joins TRBV5-5 and TRBJ2-7; a weak D match, TRBD1 (5 bases). There are 15 residues in the CDR3. Germline CDR1 SGHKS, CDR2 YYEKEE (reference sequence). Trimming removed 0 bases at V and 7 bases at J, with 17 bases between. The CDR3 region has the DNA TGTGCCAGCAGCTTGGCGACAGCCCGGACCAATGAGCAGTACTTC. The encoded protein is CASSLATARTNEQYF.

This chain joins TRBV2 and TRBJ2-4; no clear D. The germline V and J ends were trimmed by 2 bases and 0 bases, with 8 bases remaining between them. Germline V gene sequence: CDR1 SNHLY, CDR2 FYNNEI. The CDR3 covers 15 residues. The CDR3 here is CASSELDLAKNIQYF. CDR3 bases: TGTGCCAGCAGTGAACTGGATCTAGCCAAAAACATTCAGTACTTC.

This clonotype was detected a few times. The junction departs from the called germline gene at one end, perhaps through a read error. V and J are TRBV25-1 and TRBJ2-5; 7 bases align to TRBD2. This CDR3 is 14 amino acids long. The germline V gene has CDR1 MGHDK and CDR2 SYGVNS. The CDR3 here is CASRASGFQKTQYF. The CDR3 region has the DNA TGTGCCAGCAGGGCTAGCGGTTTCCAAAAGACCCAGTACTTC.

The chain carries TRBV11-3 and TRBJ2-3; D uncertain. The V gene's germline CDR1 is SGHNT and CDR2 YENEEA. The V gene lost 8 bases and the J gene lost 4 bases, with 10 bases spanning the gap. The CDR3 has 12 residues. CDR3 nucleotides: TGTGCCAGCGGGCAGACGGCAGATACGCAGTATTTT. Its translation: CASGQTADTQYF.

The V gene is TRBV20-1, the J gene TRBJ1-1; tentatively, D is TRBD1 (5 bases). There are 11 residues in the CDR3. Germline CDR1 and CDR2: DFQATT and SNEGSKA (reference sequence). V lost 3 bases and J 10 bases, leaving 12 bases between the germline ends. As DNA, the CDR3 is TGCAGTGCTAGGACAGAGAGGACAGCTTTCTTT. It is translated as CSARTERTAFF.

This clonotype was observed a few times. The CDR3 sequence is CATSRDLETQYF. CDR3 coding DNA: TGTGCCACCAGCAGAGATTTAGAGACCCAGTACTTC. This chain joins TRBV15 and TRBJ2-5; no clear D gene. The CDR3 has 12 residues. Germline V gene sequence: CDR1 LNHNV, CDR2 YYDKDF (reference sequence). The V and J ends lost 0 bases and 4 bases respectively, with 3 bases between them.